A single sample gave rise to the 18 T cell receptor beta chains below, sequenced in a study of control samples from healthy donors and cancer patients. The protocol was immunoSEQ multiplex PCR, while the TCRdb copy is restricted to in-frame clones and leaves out a portion. Among 250,000 to 300,000 clones listed, roughly 82% were seen once. Material for sequencing was PBMCs. The receptors stem from a woman aged 60 to 75 with lung cancer.

The chain joins TRBV19 to TRBJ2-1; 9 bases fit TRBD2. The germline V gene has CDR1 LNHDA and CDR2 SQIVND (reference sequence). The junction had 8 bases not matched to a gene; V was cut back by 6 bases and J by 5 bases. The CDR3 extends over 15 amino acids. For the CDR3, the DNA is TGTGCCAGTAGATCGGCGGGGGGGCGGAACAATGAGCAGTTCTTC. This translates into CASRSAGGRNNEQFF.

V is TRBV7-9 and J is TRBJ1-4, with a possible D match to TRBD1 (5 bases). From germline, CDR1 is SEHNR and CDR2 FQNEAQ (reference sequence). CDR3 length: 15 residues. Trimming stripped 4 bases from V and 3 bases from J, with 12 bases between. In nucleotides, the CDR3 is TGTGCCAGCAGCTCCCAGGGTGGAGCTAATGAAAAACTGTTTTTT. The encoded protein is CASSSQGGANEKLFF.

The rearrangement uses TRBV7-2 and TRBJ1-5, with 7 bases identical to TRBD1. The V gene end was trimmed by 4 bases and the J gene end by 2 bases; junction bases not matched to a gene: 2. The length of the CDR3 is 14 residues. The germline CDR1 and CDR2 sequences are SGHTA and FQGNSA. DNA of the CDR3: TGTGCCAGCAGCTCTACAGGGGGCAATCAGCCCCAGCATTTT. It encodes CASSSTGGNQPQHF.

J is TRBJ1-6 and V is TRBV9; 9 nucleotides match TRBD1. The CDR3 covers 15 residues. Germline V gives CDR1 SGDLS, CDR2 YYNGEE. The trim removed 3 bases at V and 10 bases at J, leaving 8 bases unmatched. Written as DNA, the CDR3 is TGTGCCAGCAGCGCACAGGGGGCTAGAGGGTCACCCCTCCACTTT. This translates into CASSAQGARGSPLHF.

The chain carries TRBV14 and TRBJ2-3; D might be TRBD1 (6 bases). Looked up from germline, CDR1 is SGHDN and CDR2 is FVKESK. V was pared by 2 bases and J by 8 bases, with 11 bases between. This CDR3 contains 13 residues. CDR3 residues: CASSQNRAGTQYF. CDR3 nucleotides: TGTGCCAGCAGCCAAAACAGGGCAGGTACGCAGTATTTT.

This clone was found a few times. J is TRBJ2-7 and V is TRBV5-1; tentative D call: TRBD2 (6 bases). CDR1 is SGHRS and CDR2 is YFSETQ in the germline V gene. The CDR3 contains 15 residues. V was clipped by 1 base and J by 3 bases, with 14 bases between them. The CDR3 region is CASSLSGQTGYEQYF. Written as DNA, the CDR3 is TGCGCCAGCAGCTTGAGCGGGCAGACGGGCTACGAGCAGTACTTC.

This chain connects TRBV2 to TRBJ2-4; TRBD1 aligns across 7 bases. In germline, CDR1 is SNHLY, CDR2 FYNNEI. The V segment lost 2 bases and the J segment 0 bases; nucleotides outside the gene matches: 10. The CDR3 totals 18 residues. The CDR3 region is CASSESVGTALAKNIQYF. CDR3 bases: TGTGCCAGCAGTGAAAGCGTAGGGACAGCGCTAGCCAAAAACATTCAGTACTTC.

The chain carries TRBV29-1 and TRBJ1-1; no reliable D call. Trimming removed 1 base from V and 1 base from J, with 7 bases in between. The CDR3 loop spans 13 amino acids. CDR1 is SQVTM, CDR2 ANQGSEA, per germline. The CDR3 loop is CSVEGRRNTEAFF. CDR3 sequence (DNA): TGCAGCGTTGAAGGACGTAGGAACACTGAAGCTTTCTTT.

This chain joins TRBV5-1 and TRBJ2-7, with a possible D match to TRBD1 (5 bases). Germline V gene data show CDR1 as SGHRS and CDR2 as YFSETQ. Trimming cost V 2 bases and J 1 base, with 7 bases left between them. This CDR3 has 13 residues. The CDR3 DNA is TGCGCCAGCAGCTTCGACAGTTCCTACGAGCAGTACTTC. Its protein product is CASSFDSSYEQYF.

The rearrangement joins TRBV15 to TRBJ2-1; no definite D call. The CDR3 totals 13 residues. The V gene's germline CDR1 is LNHNV and CDR2 YYDKDF (reference sequence). Trimming cost V 0 bases and J 9 bases, with 9 bases left between them. The CDR3 reads CATSRDAKREQFF. The CDR3 coding sequence is TGTGCCACCAGCAGAGATGCTAAACGTGAGCAGTTCTTC.

This sequence joins TRBV25-1 and TRBJ1-4, with D hard to call. This CDR3 is 14 amino acids long. V was shortened by 3 bases and J by 0 bases, with 5 bases between the two germline ends. CDR1 and CDR2 from the germline V gene are MGHDK and SYGVNS. CDR3 nucleotides: TGTGCCAGCAGTGAGTTCCCAACTAATGAAAAACTGTTTTTT. It yields the protein CASSEFPTNEKLFF.

In this sample, this clone turned up once. The chain uses TRBV6-5 and TRBJ2-1; no clear D. This CDR3 has 12 residues. Trimming took off 7 bases at V and 9 bases at J, with 13 bases between the two ends. The germline gives CDR1 MNHEY, CDR2 SVGAGI. The CDR3 nucleotides read TGTGCCAGCACCGATCCTTTGCGTGAGCAGTTCTTC. As protein: CASTDPLREQFF.

The V call is TRBV24-1, the J call TRBJ2-7; D possibly uses TRBD1 or TRBD2 (5 bases each). Trimming stripped 1 base from V and 2 bases from J, with 23 bases between. The CDR3 sequence is 19 residues long. Germline CDR1 KGHDR, CDR2 SFDVKD. The CDR3 nucleotides are TGTGCCACCAGTGATTTCTATACCCGGGACCCCCCGCGACCCTACGAGCAGTACTTC. Amino acids: CATSDFYTRDPPRPYEQYF.

The J gene is TRBJ2-7, the V gene TRBV2; 8 bases align to TRBD1. From germline, CDR1 is SNHLY and CDR2 FYNNEI. J gave up 5 bases and V 7 bases, and 4 bases lay outside the gene matches. The CDR3 has 12 amino acids. CDR3 nucleotide sequence: TGTGCCAGCATACAGGGGGGACACGAGCAGTACTTC. It translates to CASIQGGHEQYF.

This clone has just one count. The J gene is TRBJ1-2, the V gene TRBV5-6; D unclear. Trimming stripped 5 bases from V and 8 bases from J, with 25 bases between. The CDR3 is 16 residues long. CDR1 is SGHDT, CDR2 YYEEEE, per germline. The CDR3: CASRLGRNRLLGGYTF. The DNA of the CDR3 is TGTGCCAGCAGACTGGGGAGGAACAGACTGTTAGGCGGCTACACCTTC. Full variable domain (missing parts from reference TRBV5-6 and TRBJ1-2): DAGVTQSPTHLIKTRGQQVTLRCSPKSGHDTVSWYQQALGQGPQFIFQYYEEEERQRGNFPDRFSGHQFPNYSSELNVNALLLGDSALYLCASRLGRNRLLGGYTFGSGTRLTVV.

The chain carries TRBV3-1 (or the pseudogene TRBV3-2) and TRBJ2-5, with D unresolved. Germline V gene lookup returns CDR1 LGHDT and CDR2 YNNKEL (reference sequence). V dropped 5 bases and J dropped 6 bases, with 10 bases sitting between them. The CDR3 has 12 residues. CDR3 amino acids: CASSSGSQTQYF. In nucleotides, the CDR3 is TGTGCCAGCAGCTCCGGGTCACAGACCCAGTACTTC.

The chain carries TRBV2 and TRBJ2-2; 9 positions agree with TRBD1. This CDR3 has 11 residues. With 5 bases clipped from V and 13 bases from J, the junction kept 2 bases outside the gene matches. Germline loops: CDR1 SNHLY, CDR2 FYNNEI. The CDR3 DNA sequence: TGTGCCAGCAGTCCGGACAGGGGGCTGTTTTTT. This gives the protein CASSPDRGLFF.

The CDR3 is CASKRVGVGTEAFF. CDR3 sequence (DNA): TGTGCCAGCAAAAGAGTAGGGGTGGGCACTGAAGCTTTCTTT. V and J are TRBV7-3 and TRBJ1-1; D is perhaps TRBD1 (5 bases). V lost 7 bases and J lost 4, with 16 bases in between. The germline CDR1 and CDR2 sequences are SGHTA and FQGTGA. This CDR3 is built from 14 residues.